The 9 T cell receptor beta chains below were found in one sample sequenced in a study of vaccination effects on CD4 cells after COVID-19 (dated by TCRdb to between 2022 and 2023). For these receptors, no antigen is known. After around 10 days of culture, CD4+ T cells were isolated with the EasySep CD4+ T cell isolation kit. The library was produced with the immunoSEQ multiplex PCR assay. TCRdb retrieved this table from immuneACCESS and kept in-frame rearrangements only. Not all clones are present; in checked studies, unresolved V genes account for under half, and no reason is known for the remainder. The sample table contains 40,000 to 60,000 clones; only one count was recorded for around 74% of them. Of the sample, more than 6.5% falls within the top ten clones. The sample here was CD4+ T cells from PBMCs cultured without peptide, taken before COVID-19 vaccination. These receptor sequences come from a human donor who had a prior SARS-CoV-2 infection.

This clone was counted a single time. The CDR3 region has the DNA TGTGCCAGCAGCTTGAACAGGGACACTGAAGCTTTCTTT. Encoded protein: CASSLNRDTEAFF. The rearrangement links TRBV7-9 to TRBJ1-1; tentative D call: TRBD1 (6 bases). Germline CDR1 reads SEHNR; CDR2 reads FQNEAQ (reference sequence). Trimming shortened V by 3 bases and J by 3 bases, and 8 bases separated the two germline ends. CDR3 size: 13 residues.

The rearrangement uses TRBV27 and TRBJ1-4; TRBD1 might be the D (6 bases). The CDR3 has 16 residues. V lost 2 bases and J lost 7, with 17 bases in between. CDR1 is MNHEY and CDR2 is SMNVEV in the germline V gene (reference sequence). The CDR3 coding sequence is TGTGCCAGCAGTTTAAAAGGGTGGGGAGGGGGTGAAAAACTGTTTTTT. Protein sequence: CASSLKGWGGGEKLFF.

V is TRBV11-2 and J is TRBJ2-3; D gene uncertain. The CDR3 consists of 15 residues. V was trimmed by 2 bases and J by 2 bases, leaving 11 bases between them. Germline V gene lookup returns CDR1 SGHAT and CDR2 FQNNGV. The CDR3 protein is CASSLLAVSTDTQYF. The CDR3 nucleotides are TGTGCCAGCAGCTTATTGGCGGTTTCCACAGATACGCAGTATTTT.

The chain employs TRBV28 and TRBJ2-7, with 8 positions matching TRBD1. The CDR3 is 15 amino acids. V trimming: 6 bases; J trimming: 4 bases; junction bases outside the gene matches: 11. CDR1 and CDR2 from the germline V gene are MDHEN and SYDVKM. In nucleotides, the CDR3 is TGTGCCAGCAGCCCCCACCCAGGGGGCTTGTACGAGCAGTACTTC. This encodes CASSPHPGGLYEQYF.

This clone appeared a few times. The CDR3 sequence is CASSQAWGLAGGQETQYF. The CDR3 nucleotides are TGTGCCAGCAGCCAAGCCTGGGGCCTAGCGGGGGGCCAAGAGACCCAGTACTTC. The chain has TRBV3-1 (or the pseudogene TRBV3-2) and TRBJ2-5, with 11 bases matching TRBD2. V lost 1 base to trimming and J lost 1 base; unmatched junction nucleotides: 8. Per the germline V gene, CDR1 is LGHDT and CDR2 is YNNKEL (reference sequence). This CDR3 has 18 residues.

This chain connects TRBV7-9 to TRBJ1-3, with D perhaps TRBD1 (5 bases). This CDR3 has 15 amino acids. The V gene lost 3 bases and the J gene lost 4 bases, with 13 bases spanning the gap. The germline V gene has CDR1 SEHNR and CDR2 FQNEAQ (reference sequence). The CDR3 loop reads CASSFLAGWGNTIYF. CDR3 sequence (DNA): TGTGCCAGCAGCTTCTTGGCAGGGTGGGGAAACACCATATATTTT. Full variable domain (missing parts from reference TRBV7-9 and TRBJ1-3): DTGVSQNPRHKITKRGQNVTFRCDPISEHNRLYWYRQTLGQGPEFLTYFQNEAQLEKSRLLSDRFSAERPKGSFSTLEIQRTEQGDSAMYLCASSFLAGWGNTIYFGEGSWLTVV.

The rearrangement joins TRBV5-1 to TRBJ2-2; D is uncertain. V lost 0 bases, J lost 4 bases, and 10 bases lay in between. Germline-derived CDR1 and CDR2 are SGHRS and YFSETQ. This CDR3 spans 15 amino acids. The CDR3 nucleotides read TGCGCCAGCAGCTTGGTTGCGGATTCCACCGGGGAGCTGTTTTTT. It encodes CASSLVADSTGELFF. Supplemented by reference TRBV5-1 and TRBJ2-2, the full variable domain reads KAGVTQTPRYLIKTRGQQVTLSCSPISGHRSVSWYQQTPGQGLQFLFEYFSETQRNKGNFPGRFSGRQFSNSRSEMNVSTLELGDSALYLCASSLVADSTGELFFGEGSRLTVL.

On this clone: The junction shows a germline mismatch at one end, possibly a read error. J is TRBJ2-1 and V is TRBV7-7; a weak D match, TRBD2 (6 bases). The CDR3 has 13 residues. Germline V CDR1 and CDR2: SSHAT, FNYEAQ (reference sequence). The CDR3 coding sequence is TGTGCTAGCAGCTTGGGACTTACTAATGAGCAGTTCTTC. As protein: CASSLGLTNEQFF.

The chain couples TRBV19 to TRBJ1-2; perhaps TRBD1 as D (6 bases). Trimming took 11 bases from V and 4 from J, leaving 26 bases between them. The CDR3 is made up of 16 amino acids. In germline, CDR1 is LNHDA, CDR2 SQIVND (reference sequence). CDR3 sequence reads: CARPRVGGAVSYGYTF. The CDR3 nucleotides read TGTGCCCGTCCGAGGGTAGGGGGGGCGGTGTCCTATGGCTACACCTTC.